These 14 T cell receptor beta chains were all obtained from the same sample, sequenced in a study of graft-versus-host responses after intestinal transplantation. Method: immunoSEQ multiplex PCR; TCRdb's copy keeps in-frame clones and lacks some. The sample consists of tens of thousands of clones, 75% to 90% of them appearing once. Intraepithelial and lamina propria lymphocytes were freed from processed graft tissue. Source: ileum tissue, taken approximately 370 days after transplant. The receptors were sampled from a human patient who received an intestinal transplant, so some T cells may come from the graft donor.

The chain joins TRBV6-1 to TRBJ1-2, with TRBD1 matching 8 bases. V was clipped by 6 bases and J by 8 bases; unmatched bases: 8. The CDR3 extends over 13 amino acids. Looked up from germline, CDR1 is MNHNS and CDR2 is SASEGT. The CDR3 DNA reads TGTGCCAGCAGGATGGACAGGGCGAAAGGCTACACCTTC. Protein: CASRMDRAKGYTF.

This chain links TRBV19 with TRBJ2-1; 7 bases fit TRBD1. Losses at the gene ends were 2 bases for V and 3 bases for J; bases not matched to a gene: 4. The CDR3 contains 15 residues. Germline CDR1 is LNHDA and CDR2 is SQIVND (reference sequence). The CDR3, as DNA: TGTGCCAGTAGTATATCGGGACAGATCTACAATGAGCAGTTCTTC. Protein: CASSISGQIYNEQFF.

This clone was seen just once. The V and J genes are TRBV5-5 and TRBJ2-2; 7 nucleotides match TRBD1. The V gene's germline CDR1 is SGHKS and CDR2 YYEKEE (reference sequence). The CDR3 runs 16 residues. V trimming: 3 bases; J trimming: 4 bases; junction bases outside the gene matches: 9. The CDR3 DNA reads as TGTGCCAGCAGCTACAGACAGGGTCCCTCCACCGGGGAGCTGTTTTTT. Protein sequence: CASSYRQGPSTGELFF.

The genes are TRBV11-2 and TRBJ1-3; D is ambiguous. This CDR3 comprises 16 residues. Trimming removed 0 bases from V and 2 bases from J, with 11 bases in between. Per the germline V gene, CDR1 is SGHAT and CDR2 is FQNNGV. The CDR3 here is CASSLDVWGAGNTIYF. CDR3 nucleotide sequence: TGTGCCAGCAGCTTAGATGTATGGGGAGCTGGAAACACCATATATTTT.

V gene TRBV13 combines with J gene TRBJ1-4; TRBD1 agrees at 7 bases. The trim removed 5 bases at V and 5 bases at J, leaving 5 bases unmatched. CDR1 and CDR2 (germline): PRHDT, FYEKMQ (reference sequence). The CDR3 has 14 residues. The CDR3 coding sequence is TGTGCCAGCAGCACGCAGGGGGTGAATGAAAAACTGTTTTTT. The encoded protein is CASSTQGVNEKLFF.

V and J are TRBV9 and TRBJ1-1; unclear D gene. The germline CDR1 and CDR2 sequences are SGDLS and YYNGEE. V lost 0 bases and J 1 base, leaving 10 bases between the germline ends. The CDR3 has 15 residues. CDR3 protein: CASSVGSVPNTEAFF. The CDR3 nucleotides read TGTGCCAGCAGCGTAGGGTCCGTGCCGAACACTGAAGCTTTCTTT. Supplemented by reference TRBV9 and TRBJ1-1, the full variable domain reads DSGVTQTPKHLITATGQRVTLRCSPRSGDLSVYWYQQSLDQGLQFLIQYYNGEERAKGNILERFSAQQFPDLHSELNLSSLELGDSALYFCASSVGSVPNTEAFFGQGTRLTVV.

The CDR3 spells CASSLDLAAYEQYF. In DNA, the CDR3 is TGTGCCAGCAGCTTGGACCTAGCGGCCTACGAGCAGTACTTC. This sequence joins TRBV5-4 and TRBJ2-5, with TRBD2 matching over 7 bases. The DNA end lines up better with TRBJ2-7; the J call may be wrong. The CDR3 extends over 14 amino acids. Germline CDR1 is SGHNT and CDR2 is YYREEE (reference sequence).

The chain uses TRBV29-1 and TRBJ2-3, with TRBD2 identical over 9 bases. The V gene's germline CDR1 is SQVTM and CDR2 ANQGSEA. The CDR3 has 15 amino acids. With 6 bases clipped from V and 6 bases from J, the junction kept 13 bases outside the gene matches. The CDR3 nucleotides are TGCAGCGTCGATAGCGGGAGCCCCTTGATTGATACGCAGTATTTT. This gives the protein CSVDSGSPLIDTQYF.

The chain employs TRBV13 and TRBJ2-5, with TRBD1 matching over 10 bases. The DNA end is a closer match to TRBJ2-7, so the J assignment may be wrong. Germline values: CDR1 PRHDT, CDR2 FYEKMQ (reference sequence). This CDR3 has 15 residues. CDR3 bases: TGTGCCAGCAGCTTACCCGGGACAGGGGTCTACGAGCAGTACTTC. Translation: CASSLPGTGVYEQYF.

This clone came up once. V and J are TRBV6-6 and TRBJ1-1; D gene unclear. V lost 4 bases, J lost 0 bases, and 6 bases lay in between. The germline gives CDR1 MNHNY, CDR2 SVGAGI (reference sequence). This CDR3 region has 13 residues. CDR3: CASSWTLNTEAFF. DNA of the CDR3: TGTGCCAGCAGTTGGACCTTGAACACTGAAGCTTTCTTT.

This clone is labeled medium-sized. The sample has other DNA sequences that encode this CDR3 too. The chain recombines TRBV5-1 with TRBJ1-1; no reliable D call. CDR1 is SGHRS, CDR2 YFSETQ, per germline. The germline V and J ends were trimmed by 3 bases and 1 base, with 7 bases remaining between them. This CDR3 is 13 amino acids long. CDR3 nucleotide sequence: TGCGCCAGCAGCTCCTCCGCGAACACTGAAGCTTTCTTT. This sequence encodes CASSSSANTEAFF.

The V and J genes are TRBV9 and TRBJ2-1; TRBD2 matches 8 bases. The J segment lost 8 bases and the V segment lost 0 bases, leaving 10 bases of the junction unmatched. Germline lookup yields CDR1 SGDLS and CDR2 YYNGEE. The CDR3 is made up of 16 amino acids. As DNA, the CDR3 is TGTGCCAGCAGCGTAGGTTCCGGGACTAGTTACTATGAGCAGTTCTTC. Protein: CASSVGSGTSYYEQFF.

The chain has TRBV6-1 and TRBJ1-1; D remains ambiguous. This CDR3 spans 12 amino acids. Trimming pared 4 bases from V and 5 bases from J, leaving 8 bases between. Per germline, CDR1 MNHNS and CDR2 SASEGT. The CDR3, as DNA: TGTGCCAGCAGTGCGCGGGTGACTGAAGCTTTCTTT. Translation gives CASSARVTEAFF.

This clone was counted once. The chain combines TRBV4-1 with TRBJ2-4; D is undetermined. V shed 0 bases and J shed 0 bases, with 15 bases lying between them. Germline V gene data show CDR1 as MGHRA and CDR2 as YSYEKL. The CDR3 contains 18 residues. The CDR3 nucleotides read TGCGCCAGCAGCCAAGAGTTTTGGGCGGATCTAGCCAAAAACATTCAGTACTTC. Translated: CASSQEFWADLAKNIQYF.